This TCR beta chain was documented in a study of T-cell reconstitution after alpha-beta-depleted transplantation in children. This clonotype was found many times. Researchers prepared the TCRbeta library using unique molecular identifiers, the study reports. TCRdb passed the PCR reads through MiXCR, listing each CDR3 protein once. The data contain 200,000 to 300,000 distinct CDR3 sequences, 12% of them singletons. Germline V lookup: CDR1 SQVTM, CDR2 ANQGSEA. V lost 7 bases and J lost 6, with 12 bases in between. This CDR3 spans 12 amino acids. The origin of this receptor is a human donor who donated a stem cell graft to a child with acute lymphoblastic leukemia. Sequencing was performed on PBMCs from the stem cell graft donor, taken from the stem cell graft. V is TRBV29-1 and J is TRBJ2-2, with D possibly being TRBD1 (5 bases). The CDR3 region has the DNA TGCAGCGGGGGCCTTGGTGCCGGGGAGCTGTTTTTT. This translates into CSGGLGAGELFF.